This T cell receptor (beta chain) appears in the sequencing data of a study of control samples from healthy donors and cancer patients (TCRdb year 2020). CDR1 MGHDK and CDR2 SYGVNS were looked up in the germline V gene. The CDR3 goes from the cysteine to the phenylalanine over 14 residues. Just the 42-base CDR3 DNA is kept, in frame starting at base 1. The V end loses 5 bases and the J end loses 6 bases, and a stretch of 11 bases separates them. The library was made by the immunoSEQ multiplex PCR assay. Not all clones reach the TCRdb copy of this immuneACCESS table, which keeps in-frame sequences only. Checked studies attribute under half of the gap to unresolved V genes and leave the rest unexplained. A total of some 45,000 clones appear in this sample, 91% of them only once. The ten top clones hold 22% of the sample. About this clone: What this receptor recognizes is not known. No base-level quality is on record; no much larger clone is a single base apart.

The sample taken for sequencing was PBMCs. The sequence joins TRBV25-1 to TRBJ1-6, with no D gene named confidently. The TCR originated in a woman aged 40 to 50 with head and neck cancer. The base sequence is TGTGCCAGCAGTCGTGGCGGGATTAATTCACCCCTCCACTTT. Protein translation: CASSRGGINSPLHF.